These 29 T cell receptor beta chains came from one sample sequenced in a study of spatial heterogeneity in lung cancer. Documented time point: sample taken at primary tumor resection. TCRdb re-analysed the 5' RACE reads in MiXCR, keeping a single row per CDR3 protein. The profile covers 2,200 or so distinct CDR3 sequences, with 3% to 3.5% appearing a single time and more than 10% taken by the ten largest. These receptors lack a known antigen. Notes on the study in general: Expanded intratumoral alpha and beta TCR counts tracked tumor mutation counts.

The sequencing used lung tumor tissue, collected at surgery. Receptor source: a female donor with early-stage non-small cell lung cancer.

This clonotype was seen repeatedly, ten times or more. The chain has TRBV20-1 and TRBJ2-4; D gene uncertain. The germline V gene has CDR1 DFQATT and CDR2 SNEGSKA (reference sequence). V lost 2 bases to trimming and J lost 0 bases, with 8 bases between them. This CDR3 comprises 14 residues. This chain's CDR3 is CSARLLLAKNIQYF. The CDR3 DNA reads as TGCAGTGCTAGACTCCTCCTAGCCAAAAACATTCAGTACTTC.

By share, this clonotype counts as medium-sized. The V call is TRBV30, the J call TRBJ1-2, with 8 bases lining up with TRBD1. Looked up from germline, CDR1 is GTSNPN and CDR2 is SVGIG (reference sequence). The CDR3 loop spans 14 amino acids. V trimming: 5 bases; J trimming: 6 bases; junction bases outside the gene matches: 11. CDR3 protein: CAWGQGRRFDGYTF. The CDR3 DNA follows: TGTGCCTGGGGACAGGGACGGAGGTTTGATGGCTACACCTTC.

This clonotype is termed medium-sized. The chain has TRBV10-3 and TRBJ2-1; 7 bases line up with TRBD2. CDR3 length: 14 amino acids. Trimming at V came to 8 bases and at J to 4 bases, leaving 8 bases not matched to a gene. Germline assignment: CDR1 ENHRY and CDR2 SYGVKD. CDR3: CAISAGELYNEQFF. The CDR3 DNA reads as TGTGCCATCTCCGCGGGGGAGCTATACAATGAGCAGTTCTTC.

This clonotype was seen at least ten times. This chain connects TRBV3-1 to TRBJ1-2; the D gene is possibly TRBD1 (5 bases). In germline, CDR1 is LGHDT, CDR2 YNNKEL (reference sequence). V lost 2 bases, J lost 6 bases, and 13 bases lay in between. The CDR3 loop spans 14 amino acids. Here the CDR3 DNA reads TGTGCCAGCAGCCAACGGGGGGTATGGCATGGCTACACCTTC. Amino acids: CASSQRGVWHGYTF.

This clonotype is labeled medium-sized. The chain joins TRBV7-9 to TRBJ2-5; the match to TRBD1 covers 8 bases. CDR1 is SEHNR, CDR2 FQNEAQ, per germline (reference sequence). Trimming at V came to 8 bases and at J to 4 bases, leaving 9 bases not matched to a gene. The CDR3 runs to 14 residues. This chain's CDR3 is CASRAGGEGETQYF. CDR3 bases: TGTGCCAGCCGGGCAGGGGGCGAGGGAGAGACCCAGTACTTC.

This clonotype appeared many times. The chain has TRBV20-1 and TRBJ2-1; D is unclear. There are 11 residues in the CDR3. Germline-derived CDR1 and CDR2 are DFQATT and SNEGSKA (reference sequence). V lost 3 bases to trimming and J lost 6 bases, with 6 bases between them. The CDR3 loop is CSASPVNEQFF. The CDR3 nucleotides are TGCAGTGCTAGCCCCGTCAATGAGCAGTTCTTC.

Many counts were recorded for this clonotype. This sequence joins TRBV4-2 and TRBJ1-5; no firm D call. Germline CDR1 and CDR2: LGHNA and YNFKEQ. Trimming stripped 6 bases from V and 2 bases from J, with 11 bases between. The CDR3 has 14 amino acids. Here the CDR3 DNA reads TGTGCCAGCAGGGCAGAGTCCGGCAATCAGCCCCAGCATTTT. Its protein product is CASRAESGNQPQHF.

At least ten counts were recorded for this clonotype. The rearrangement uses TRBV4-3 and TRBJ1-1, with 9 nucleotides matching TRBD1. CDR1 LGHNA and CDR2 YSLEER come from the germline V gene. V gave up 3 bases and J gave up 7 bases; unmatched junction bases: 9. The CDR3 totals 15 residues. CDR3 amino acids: CASSQQQGAQNEAFF. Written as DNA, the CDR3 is TGCGCCAGCAGCCAGCAACAGGGGGCGCAAAATGAAGCTTTCTTT.

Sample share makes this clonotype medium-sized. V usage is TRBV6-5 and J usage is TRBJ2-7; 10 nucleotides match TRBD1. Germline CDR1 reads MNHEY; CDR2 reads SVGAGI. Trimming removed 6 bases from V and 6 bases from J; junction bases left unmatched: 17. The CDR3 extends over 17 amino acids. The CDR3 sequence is CASRPVPPGTGVGEQYF. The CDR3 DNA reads TGTGCCAGCAGGCCCGTTCCCCCCGGGACAGGGGTCGGCGAGCAGTACTTC.

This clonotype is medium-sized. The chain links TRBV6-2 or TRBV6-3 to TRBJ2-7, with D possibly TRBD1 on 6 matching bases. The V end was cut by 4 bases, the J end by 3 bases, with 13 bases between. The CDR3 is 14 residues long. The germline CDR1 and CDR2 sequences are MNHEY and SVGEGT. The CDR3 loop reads CASSLGARIYEQYF. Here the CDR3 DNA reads TGTGCCAGCAGTTTGGGGGCAAGGATCTACGAGCAGTACTTC.

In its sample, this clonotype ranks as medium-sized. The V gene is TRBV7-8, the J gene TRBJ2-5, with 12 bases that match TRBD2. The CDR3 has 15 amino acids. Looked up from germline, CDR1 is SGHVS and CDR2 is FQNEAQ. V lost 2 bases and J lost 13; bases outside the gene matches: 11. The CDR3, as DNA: TGTGCCAGCAGCTTAACCCGGACTAGCGGGGACCCTCCGTACTTC. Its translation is CASSLTRTSGDPPYF.

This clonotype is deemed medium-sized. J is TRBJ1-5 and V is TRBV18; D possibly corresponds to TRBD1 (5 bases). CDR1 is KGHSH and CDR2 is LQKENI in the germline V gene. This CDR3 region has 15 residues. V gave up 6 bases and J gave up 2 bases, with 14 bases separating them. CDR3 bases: TGTGCCAGCTCTCCTGGGGGGAGTCGCAATCAGCCCCAGCATTTT. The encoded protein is CASSPGGSRNQPQHF.

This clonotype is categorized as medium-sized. CDR3 region: CSARGRDRGLKGTEAFF. The CDR3 DNA reads TGCAGTGCTAGAGGGAGGGACAGGGGGCTTAAGGGGACTGAAGCTTTCTTT. J is TRBJ1-1 and V is TRBV20-1, with 12 bases fitting TRBD1. CDR3 length: 17 amino acids. Germline CDR1 and CDR2: DFQATT and SNEGSKA (reference sequence). The trim removed 1 base at V and 5 bases at J, leaving 11 bases unmatched.

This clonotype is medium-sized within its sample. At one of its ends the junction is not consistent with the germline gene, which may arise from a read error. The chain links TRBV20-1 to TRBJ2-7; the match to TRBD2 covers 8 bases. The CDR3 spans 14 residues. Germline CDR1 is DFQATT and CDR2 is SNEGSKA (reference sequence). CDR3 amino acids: CSARNPTGGAGRFF. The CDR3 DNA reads TGCAGTGCTAGAAACCCTACGGGGGGGGCCGGTCGTTTCTTC.

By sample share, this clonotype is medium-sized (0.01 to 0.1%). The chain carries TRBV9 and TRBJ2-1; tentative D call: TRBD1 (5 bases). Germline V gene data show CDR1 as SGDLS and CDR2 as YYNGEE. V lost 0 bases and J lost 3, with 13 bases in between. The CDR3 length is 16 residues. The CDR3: CASSVAGQRGYNEQFF. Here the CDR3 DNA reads TGTGCCAGCAGCGTAGCCGGGCAAAGGGGCTACAATGAGCAGTTCTTC.

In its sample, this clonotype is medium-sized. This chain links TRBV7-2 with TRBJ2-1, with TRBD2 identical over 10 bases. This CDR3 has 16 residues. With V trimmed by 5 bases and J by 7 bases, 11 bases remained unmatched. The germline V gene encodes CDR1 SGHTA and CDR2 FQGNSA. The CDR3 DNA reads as TGTGCCAGCAGCGATAGGACTAGCGGCGTGCGGAATGAGCAGTTCTTC. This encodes CASSDRTSGVRNEQFF. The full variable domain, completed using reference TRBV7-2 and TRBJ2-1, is GAGVSQSPSNKVTEKGKDVELRCDPISGHTALYWYRQSLGQGLEFLIYFQGNSAPDKSGLPSDRFSAERTGGSVSTLTIQRTQQEDSAVYLCASSDRTSGVRNEQFFGPGTRLTVL.

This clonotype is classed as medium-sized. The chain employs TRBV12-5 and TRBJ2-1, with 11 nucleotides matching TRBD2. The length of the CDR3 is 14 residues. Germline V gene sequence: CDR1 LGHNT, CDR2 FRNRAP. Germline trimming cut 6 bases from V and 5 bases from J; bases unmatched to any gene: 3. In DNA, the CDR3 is TGTGCTAGTGGGCGTAGCGGGGGGGACAATGAGCAGTTCTTC. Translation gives CASGRSGGDNEQFF.

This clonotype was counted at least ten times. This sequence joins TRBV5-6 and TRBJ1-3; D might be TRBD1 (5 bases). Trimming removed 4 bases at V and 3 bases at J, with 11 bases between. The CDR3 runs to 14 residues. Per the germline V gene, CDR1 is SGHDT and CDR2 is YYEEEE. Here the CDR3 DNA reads TGTGCCAGCAGCCCGTGGGACGTTGGAAACACCATATATTTT. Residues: CASSPWDVGNTIYF.

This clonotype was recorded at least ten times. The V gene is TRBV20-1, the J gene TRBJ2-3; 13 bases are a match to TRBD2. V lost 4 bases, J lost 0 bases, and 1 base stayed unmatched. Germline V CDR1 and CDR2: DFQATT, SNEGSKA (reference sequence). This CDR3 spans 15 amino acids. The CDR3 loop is CSAILAGGSTDTQYF. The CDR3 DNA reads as TGCAGTGCTATACTAGCGGGGGGGAGCACAGATACGCAGTATTTT.

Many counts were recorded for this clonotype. The CDR3 DNA sequence: TGCGCCAGCAGCCACGGGGGATCAAATGAAAAACTGTTTTTT. It codes for CASSHGGSNEKLFF. The V call is TRBV4-3, the J call TRBJ1-4, with TRBD1 as a possible D gene (5 bases). The V gene's germline CDR1 is LGHNA and CDR2 YSLEER. V was shortened by 3 bases and J by 5 bases, with 10 bases between the two germline ends. This CDR3 has 14 amino acids.

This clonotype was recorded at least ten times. The DNA for the CDR3 is TGTGCCTGGAGTGCAGGGCAGGGGAGTCAGCCCCAGCATTTT. Translation: CAWSAGQGSQPQHF. The chain is built from TRBV30 and TRBJ1-5; maybe TRBD1 (6 bases). V lost 1 base and J lost 6, with 13 bases in between. Germline V CDR1 and CDR2: GTSNPN, SVGIG (reference sequence). The CDR3 is 14 residues long.

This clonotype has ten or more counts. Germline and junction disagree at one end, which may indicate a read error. In DNA form, the CDR3 reads TGTGCTAGCAGCTTAGACAGGGGCATGAACACTGAAGCTTTCTTT. Translating gives CASSLDRGMNTEAFF. The chain carries TRBV7-7 and TRBJ1-1; 8 bases map to TRBD1. The germline V gene encodes CDR1 SSHAT and CDR2 FNYEAQ (reference sequence). The CDR3 length is 15 residues.

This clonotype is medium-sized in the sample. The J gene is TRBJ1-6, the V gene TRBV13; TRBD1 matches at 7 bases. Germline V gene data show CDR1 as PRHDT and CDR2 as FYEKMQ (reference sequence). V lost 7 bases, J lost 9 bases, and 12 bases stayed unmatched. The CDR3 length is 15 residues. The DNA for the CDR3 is TGTGCCAGCACCCTCGAGGGGGCGGAGGGTTCACCCCTCCACTTT. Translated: CASTLEGAEGSPLHF.

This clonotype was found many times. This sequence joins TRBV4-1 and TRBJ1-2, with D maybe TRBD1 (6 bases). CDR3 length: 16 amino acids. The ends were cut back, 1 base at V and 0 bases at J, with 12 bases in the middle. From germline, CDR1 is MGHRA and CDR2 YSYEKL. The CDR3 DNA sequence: TGCGCCAGCAGCCAAGCTGACAGGCGGGCTAACTATGGCTACACCTTC. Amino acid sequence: CASSQADRRANYGYTF.

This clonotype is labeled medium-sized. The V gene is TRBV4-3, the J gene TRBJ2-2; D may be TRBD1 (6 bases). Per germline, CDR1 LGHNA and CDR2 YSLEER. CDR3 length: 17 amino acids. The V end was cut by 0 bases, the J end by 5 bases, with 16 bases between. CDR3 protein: CASSQERLTGTTGELFF. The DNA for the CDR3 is TGCGCCAGCAGCCAAGAACGCTTAACAGGGACAACCGGGGAGCTGTTTTTT.

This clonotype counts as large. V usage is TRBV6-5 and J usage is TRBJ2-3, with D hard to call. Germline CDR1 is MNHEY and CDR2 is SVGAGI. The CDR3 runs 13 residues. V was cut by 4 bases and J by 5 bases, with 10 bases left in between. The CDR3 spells CASSFSWEDTQYF. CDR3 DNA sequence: TGTGCCAGCAGTTTCTCTTGGGAAGATACGCAGTATTTT.

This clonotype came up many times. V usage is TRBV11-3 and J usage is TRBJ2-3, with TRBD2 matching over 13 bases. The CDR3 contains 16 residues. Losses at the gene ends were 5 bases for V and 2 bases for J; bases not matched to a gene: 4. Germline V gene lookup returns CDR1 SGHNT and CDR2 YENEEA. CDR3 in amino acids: CASSLGTSGATDTQYF. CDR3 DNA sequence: TGTGCCAGCAGCCTCGGGACTAGCGGGGCCACAGATACGCAGTATTTT. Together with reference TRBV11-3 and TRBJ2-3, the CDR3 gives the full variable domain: EAGVVQSPRYKIIEKKQPVAFWCNPISGHNTLYWYLQNLGQGPELLIRYENEEAVDDSQLPKDRFSAERLKGVDSTLKIQPAELGDSAVYLCASSLGTSGATDTQYFGPGTRLTVL.

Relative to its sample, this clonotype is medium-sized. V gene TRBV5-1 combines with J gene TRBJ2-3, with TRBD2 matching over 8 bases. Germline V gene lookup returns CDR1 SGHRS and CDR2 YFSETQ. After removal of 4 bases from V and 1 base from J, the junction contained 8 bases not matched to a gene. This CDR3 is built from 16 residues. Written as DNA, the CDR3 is TGCGCCAGCAGCCGAACCGGGACTAGAGGCACAGATACGCAGTATTTT. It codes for CASSRTGTRGTDTQYF. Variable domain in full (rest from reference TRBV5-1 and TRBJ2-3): KAGVTQTPRYLIKTRGQQVTLSCSPISGHRSVSWYQQTPGQGLQFLFEYFSETQRNKGNFPGRFSGRQFSNSRSEMNVSTLELGDSALYLCASSRTGTRGTDTQYFGPGTRLTVL.

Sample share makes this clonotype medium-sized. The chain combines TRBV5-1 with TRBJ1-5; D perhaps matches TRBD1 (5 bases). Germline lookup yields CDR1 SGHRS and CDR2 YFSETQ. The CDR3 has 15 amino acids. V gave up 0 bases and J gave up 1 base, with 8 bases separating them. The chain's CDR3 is CASSLDGTSNQPQHF. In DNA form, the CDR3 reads TGCGCCAGCAGCTTGGACGGGACCAGCAATCAGCCCCAGCATTTT.